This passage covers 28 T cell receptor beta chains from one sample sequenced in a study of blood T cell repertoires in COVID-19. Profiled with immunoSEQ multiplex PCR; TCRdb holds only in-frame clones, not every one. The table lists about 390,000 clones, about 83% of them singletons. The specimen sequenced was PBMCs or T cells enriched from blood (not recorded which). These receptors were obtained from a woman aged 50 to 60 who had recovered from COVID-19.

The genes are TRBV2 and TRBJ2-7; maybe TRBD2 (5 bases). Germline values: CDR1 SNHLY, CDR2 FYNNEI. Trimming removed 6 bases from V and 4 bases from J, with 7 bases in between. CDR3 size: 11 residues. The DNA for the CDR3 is TGTGCCAGCAGCAGGACTTACGAGCAGTACTTC. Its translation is CASSRTYEQYF.

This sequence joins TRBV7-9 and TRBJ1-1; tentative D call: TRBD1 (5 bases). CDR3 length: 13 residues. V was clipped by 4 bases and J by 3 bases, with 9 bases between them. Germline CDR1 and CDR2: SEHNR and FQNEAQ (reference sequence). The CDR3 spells CASSWGGDTEAFF. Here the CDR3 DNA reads TGTGCCAGCAGCTGGGGGGGTGACACTGAAGCTTTCTTT.

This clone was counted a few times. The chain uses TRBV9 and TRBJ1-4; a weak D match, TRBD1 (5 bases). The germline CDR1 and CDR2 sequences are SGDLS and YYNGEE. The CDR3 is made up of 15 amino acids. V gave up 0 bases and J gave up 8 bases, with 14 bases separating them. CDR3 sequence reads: CASSVGQGGKEKLFF. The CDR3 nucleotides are TGTGCCAGCAGCGTAGGTCAGGGAGGGAAGGAAAAACTGTTTTTT. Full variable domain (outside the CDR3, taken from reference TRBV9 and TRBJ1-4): DSGVTQTPKHLITATGQRVTLRCSPRSGDLSVYWYQQSLDQGLQFLIQYYNGEERAKGNILERFSAQQFPDLHSELNLSSLELGDSALYFCASSVGQGGKEKLFFGSGTQLSVL.

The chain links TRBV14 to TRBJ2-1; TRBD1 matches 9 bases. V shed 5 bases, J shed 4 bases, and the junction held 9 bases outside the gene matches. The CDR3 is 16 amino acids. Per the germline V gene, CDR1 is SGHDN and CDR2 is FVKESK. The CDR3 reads CASSFPGQGRYNEQFF. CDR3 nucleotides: TGTGCCAGCAGCTTCCCGGGACAGGGACGTTACAATGAGCAGTTCTTC. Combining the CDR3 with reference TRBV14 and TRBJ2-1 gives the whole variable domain EAGVTQFPSHSVIEKGQTVTLRCDPISGHDNLYWYRRVMGKEIKFLLHFVKESKQDESGMPNNRFLAERTGGTYSTLKVQPAELEDSGVYFCASSFPGQGRYNEQFFGPGTRLTVL.

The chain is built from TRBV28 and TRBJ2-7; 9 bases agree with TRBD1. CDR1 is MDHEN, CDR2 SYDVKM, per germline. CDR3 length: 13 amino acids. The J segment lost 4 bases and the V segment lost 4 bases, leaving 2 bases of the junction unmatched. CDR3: CASSWGQGYEQYF. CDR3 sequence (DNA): TGTGCCAGCAGTTGGGGACAGGGTTACGAGCAGTACTTC.

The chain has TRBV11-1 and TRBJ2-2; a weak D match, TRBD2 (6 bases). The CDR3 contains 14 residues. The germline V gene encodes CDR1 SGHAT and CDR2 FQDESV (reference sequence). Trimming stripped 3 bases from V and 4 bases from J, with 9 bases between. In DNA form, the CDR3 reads TGTGCCAGCAGCTTCCGGGGGTCCACCGGGGAGCTGTTTTTT. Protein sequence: CASSFRGSTGELFF. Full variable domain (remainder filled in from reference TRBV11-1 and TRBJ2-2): EAEVAQSPRYKITEKSQAVAFWCDPISGHATLYWYRQILGQGPELLVQFQDESVVDDSQLPKDRFSAERLKGVDSTLKIQPAELGDSAMYLCASSFRGSTGELFFGEGSRLTVL.

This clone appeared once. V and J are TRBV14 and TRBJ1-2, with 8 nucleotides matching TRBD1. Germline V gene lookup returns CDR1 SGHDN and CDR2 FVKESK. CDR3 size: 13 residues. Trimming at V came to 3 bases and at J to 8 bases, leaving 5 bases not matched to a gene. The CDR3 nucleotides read TGTGCCAGCAGCCATCCAGGGGGCCCGGGCTACACCTTC. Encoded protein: CASSHPGGPGYTF.

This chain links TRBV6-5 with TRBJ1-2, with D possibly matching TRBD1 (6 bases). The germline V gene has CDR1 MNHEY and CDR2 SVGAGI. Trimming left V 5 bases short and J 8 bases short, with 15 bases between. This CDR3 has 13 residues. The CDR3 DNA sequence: TGTGCCAGCAGTAGGACAGAGACGGGGGGCTACACCTTC. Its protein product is CASSRTETGGYTF.

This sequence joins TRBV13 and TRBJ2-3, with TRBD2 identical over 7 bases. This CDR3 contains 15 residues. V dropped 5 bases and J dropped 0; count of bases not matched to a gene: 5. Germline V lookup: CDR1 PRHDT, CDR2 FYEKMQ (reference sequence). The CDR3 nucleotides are TGTGCCAGCAGCCCAGCGGGGCCTAGCACAGATACGCAGTATTTT. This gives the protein CASSPAGPSTDTQYF.

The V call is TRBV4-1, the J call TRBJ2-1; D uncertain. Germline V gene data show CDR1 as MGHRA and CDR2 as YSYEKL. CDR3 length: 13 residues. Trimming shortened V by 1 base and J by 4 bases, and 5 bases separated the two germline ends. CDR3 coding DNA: TGCGCCAGCAGCCAAGGTCTGTACAATGAGCAGTTCTTC. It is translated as CASSQGLYNEQFF.

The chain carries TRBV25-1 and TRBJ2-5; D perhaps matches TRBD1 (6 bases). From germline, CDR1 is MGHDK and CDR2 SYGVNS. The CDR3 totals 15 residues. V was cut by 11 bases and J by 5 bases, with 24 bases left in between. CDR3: CALGASGARGETQYF. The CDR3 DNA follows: TGTGCCTTAGGGGCGTCAGGGGCCCGTGGGGAGACCCAGTACTTC.

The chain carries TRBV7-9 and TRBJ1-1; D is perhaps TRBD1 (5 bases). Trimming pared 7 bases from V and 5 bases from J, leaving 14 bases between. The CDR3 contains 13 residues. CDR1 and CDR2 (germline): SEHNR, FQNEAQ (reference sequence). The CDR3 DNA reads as TGTGCCAGCACCCTTTGGGGGGGGACTGAAGCTTTCTTT. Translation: CASTLWGGTEAFF.

In nucleotides, the CDR3 is TGTGCCAGCAGCGATAGCGTCGCGAACACCGGGGAGCTGTTTTTT. It translates to CASSDSVANTGELFF. The rearrangement joins TRBV4-2 to TRBJ2-2; maybe TRBD2 (5 bases). The CDR3 totals 15 residues. V lost 5 bases and J 0 bases, leaving 10 bases between the germline ends. Germline lookup yields CDR1 LGHNA and CDR2 YNFKEQ.

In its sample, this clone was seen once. The CDR3 sequence is CAFRDRGFTEAFF. DNA for the CDR3: TGTGCCTTCCGGGACAGGGGCTTCACTGAAGCTTTCTTT. This chain connects TRBV30 to TRBJ1-1; TRBD1 agrees at 10 bases. The V gene end was trimmed by 7 bases and the J gene end by 4 bases; junction bases not matched to a gene: 6. Germline CDR1 reads GTSNPN; CDR2 reads SVGIG (reference sequence). The CDR3 has 13 residues.

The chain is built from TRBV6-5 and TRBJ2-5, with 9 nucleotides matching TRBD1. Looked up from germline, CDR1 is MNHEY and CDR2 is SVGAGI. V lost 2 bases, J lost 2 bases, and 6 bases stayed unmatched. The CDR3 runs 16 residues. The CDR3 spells CASSYAGTGRQETQYF. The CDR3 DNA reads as TGTGCCAGCAGTTACGCCGGGACAGGGAGGCAAGAGACCCAGTACTTC.

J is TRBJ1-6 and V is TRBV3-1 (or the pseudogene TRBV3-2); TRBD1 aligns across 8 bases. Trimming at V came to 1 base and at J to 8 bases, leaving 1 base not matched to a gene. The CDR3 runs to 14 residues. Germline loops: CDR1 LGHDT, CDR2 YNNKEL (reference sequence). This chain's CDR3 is CASSQVQGDSPLHF. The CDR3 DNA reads TGTGCCAGCAGCCAAGTACAGGGGGATTCACCCCTCCACTTT.

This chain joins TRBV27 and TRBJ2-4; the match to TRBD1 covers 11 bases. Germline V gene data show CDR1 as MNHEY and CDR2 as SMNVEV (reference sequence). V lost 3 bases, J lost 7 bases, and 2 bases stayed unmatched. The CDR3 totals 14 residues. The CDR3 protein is CASSLGTGGNIQYF. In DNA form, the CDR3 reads TGTGCCAGCAGTTTGGGGACAGGGGGTAACATTCAGTACTTC.

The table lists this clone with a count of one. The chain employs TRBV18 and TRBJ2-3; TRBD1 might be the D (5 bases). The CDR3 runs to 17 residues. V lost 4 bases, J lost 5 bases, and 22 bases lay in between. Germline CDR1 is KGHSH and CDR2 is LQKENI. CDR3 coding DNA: TGTGCCAGCTCACTAACAGGAGCGCAAGCCCTAAGAGATACGCAGTATTTT. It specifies CASSLTGAQALRDTQYF.

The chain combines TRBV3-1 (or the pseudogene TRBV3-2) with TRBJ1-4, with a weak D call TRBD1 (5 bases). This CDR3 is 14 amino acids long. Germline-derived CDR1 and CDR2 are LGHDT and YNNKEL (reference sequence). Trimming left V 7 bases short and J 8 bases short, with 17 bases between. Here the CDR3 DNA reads TGTGCCAGCAAGCAGACGGGGGGAAAGGAAAAACTGTTTTTT. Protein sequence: CASKQTGGKEKLFF.

Here the CDR3 DNA reads TGTGCCAGCAGCTCACAGGGGGCAGGAGATACGCAGTATTTT. Translation: CASSSQGAGDTQYF. The rearrangement links TRBV5-5 to TRBJ2-3; 9 positions match TRBD1. This CDR3 contains 14 residues. Germline trimming cut 3 bases from V and 5 bases from J; bases unmatched to any gene: 4. Germline CDR1 reads SGHKS; CDR2 reads YYEKEE (reference sequence).

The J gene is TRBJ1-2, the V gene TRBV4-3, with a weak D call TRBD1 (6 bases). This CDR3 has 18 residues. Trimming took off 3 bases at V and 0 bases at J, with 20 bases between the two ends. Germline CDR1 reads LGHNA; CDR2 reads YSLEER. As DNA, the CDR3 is TGCGCCAGCAGCCACACAAAGGACAGAGAAAAAGCTAACTATGGCTACACCTTC. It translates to CASSHTKDREKANYGYTF.

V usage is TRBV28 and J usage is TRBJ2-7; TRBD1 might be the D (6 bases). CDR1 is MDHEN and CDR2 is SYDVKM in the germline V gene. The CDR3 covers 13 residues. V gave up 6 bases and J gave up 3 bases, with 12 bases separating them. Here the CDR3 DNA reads TGTGCCAGCAGAGGGGACAAATTCTACGAGCAGTACTTC. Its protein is CASRGDKFYEQYF.

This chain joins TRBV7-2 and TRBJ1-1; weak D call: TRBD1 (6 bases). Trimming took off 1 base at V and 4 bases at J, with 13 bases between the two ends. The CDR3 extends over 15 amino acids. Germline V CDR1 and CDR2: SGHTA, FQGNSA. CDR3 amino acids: CASSLDGGSGTEAFF. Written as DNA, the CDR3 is TGTGCCAGCAGCTTAGATGGGGGCTCGGGCACTGAAGCTTTCTTT.

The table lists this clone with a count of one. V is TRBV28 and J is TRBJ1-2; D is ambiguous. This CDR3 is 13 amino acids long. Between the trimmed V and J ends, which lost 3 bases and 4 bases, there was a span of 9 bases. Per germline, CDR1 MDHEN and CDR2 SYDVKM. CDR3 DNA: TGTGCCAGCAGTTTTACAGCCACCTATGGCTACACCTTC. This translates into CASSFTATYGYTF.

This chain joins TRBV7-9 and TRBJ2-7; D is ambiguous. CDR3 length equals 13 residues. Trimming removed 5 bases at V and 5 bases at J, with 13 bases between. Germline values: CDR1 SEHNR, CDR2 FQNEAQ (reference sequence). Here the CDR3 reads CASSPLGADEQYF. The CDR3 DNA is TGTGCCAGCAGCCCCCTAGGCGCCGACGAGCAGTACTTC.

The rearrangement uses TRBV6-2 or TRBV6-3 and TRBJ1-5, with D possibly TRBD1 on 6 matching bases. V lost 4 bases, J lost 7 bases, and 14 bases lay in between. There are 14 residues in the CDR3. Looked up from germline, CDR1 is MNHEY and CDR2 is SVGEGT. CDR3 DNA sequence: TGTGCCAGCAGTTTGCGCGGGGGGGGCCAGCCCCAGCATTTT. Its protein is CASSLRGGGQPQHF.

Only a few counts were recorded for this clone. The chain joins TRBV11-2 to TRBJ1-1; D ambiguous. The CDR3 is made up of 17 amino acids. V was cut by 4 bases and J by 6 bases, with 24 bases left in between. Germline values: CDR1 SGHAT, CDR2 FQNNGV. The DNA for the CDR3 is TGTGCCAGCAGCTCCCCTTCGGGGTTAACGTCGGTAGCTGAAGCTTTCTTT. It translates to CASSSPSGLTSVAEAFF.

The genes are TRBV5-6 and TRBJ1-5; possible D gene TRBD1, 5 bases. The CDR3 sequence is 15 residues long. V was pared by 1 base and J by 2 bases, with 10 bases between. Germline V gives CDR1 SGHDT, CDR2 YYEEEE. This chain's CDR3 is CASSLYARGNQPQHF. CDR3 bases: TGTGCCAGCAGCTTGTACGCCAGGGGCAATCAGCCCCAGCATTTT.